The source of this T cell receptor beta chain is a study of TIL therapy for anti-PD-1-resistant metastatic lung cancer. Study background: A handful of tumors were EGFR-mutant and two were ALK-rearranged. The study's findings and limits: The cohort had more treatment-naive, never-smoker and oncogene-addicted patients than typical.

Sequencing used immunoSEQ v3. Sequencing was performed with immunoSEQ multiplex PCR; in TCRdb, only in-frame clones are kept and a portion is missing. This sample has about 26,000 clones, with about 60% found just once. In this sample, this clone turned up once. As yet, its antigen is unknown. Germline V gives CDR1 SGHAT, CDR2 FQNNGV. The CDR3 sequence is 15 residues long. Deletions cut 1 base from V and 2 bases from J, with 12 bases between. Time point defined: pre-treatment sample, taken before nivolumab and TIL therapy. Tumor tissue came from excised metastases, mostly pleural nodules or supraclavicular lymph nodes.

This TCR derives from a woman between 25 and 85 years old with non-small cell lung cancer. The sample in question was tumor tissue, obtained at baseline. This chain links TRBV11-2 with TRBJ2-7; D remains unclear. The CDR3 coding sequence is TGTGCCAGCAGCTTAGGTTCCCTCAGAACCTACGAGCAGTACTTC. This encodes CASSLGSLRTYEQYF.